These T cell receptor beta chains were read from a single sample in a study of blood T cells in healthy people across ages. TCRdb passed the 5' RACE reads through MiXCR, listing each CDR3 protein once. The sample gives about 400,000 distinct CDR3 sequences, approximately 51% of which show up once; 50% to 65% is in the top ten. The sequenced sample consisted of blood. Every receptor here comes from a man aged 55 to 70 in good health. Both conserved end residues are part of each CDR3. The order of the fields is CDR3 DNA, CDR3 protein, J gene, D gene, clone size, V gene. D genes are given only for firm matches. The size entry is marked missing in some rows and otherwise reads once, few, many or a size class.

CDR3 DNA: TGCGCCAGCAGCTTTGCTAGCCTTCCCCACAATGAGCAGTACTTC; CDR3 protein: CASSFASLPHNEQYF; J gene: TRBJ2-5; D gene: NA; clone size: few; V gene: TRBV5-1
CDR3 DNA: TGCAGTGCTACCGGGACTGAGACCTACGAGCAGTACTTC; CDR3 protein: CSATGTETYEQYF; J gene: TRBJ2-7; D gene: NA; clone size: NA; V gene: TRBV20-1
CDR3 DNA: TGTGCCAGCAGCTTAGCGTCTAGACAGAGGGGGGAGCAGTTCTTC; CDR3 protein: CASSLASRQRGEQFF; J gene: TRBJ2-1; D gene: NA; clone size: NA; V gene: TRBV7-2
CDR3 DNA: TGTGCCAGCAGTCGGGGGGGAACCTACAATGAGCAGTTCTTC; CDR3 protein: CASSRGGTYNEQFF; J gene: TRBJ2-1; D gene: TRBD2; clone size: NA; V gene: TRBV6-6
CDR3 DNA: TGTGCCATCGGGACAGGGACAGATACGCAGTATTTT; CDR3 protein: CAIGTGTDTQYF; J gene: TRBJ2-3; D gene: TRBD1; clone size: NA; V gene: TRBV10-3
CDR3 DNA: TGTGCCAGCAGTTACTCGACAGGGGGCGAAGAGACCCAGTACTTC; CDR3 protein: CASSYSTGGEETQYF; J gene: TRBJ2-5; D gene: TRBD1; clone size: NA; V gene: TRBV6-5
CDR3 DNA: TGCAGCGTCGTCACAGGGTACAGTAACGAGCAGTACTTC; CDR3 protein: CSVVTGYSNEQYF; J gene: TRBJ2-7; D gene: NA; clone size: NA; V gene: TRBV29-1
CDR3 DNA: TGCAGTGCTAGAGCAACAGGCCTCTCCTACAATGAGCAGTTCTTC; CDR3 protein: CSARATGLSYNEQFF; J gene: TRBJ2-1; D gene: NA; clone size: few; V gene: TRBV20-1
CDR3 DNA: TGTGCCAGCAGGAGGACAGGGCCCAACTACAATGAGCAGTTCTTC; CDR3 protein: CASRRTGPNYNEQFF; J gene: TRBJ2-1; D gene: TRBD1; clone size: NA; V gene: TRBV27
CDR3 DNA: TGTGCCAGCAGTCCAGCGGGAGATGGAGTAAATGAGCAGTTCTTC; CDR3 protein: CASSPAGDGVNEQFF; J gene: TRBJ2-1; D gene: TRBD2; clone size: few; V gene: TRBV6-5
CDR3 DNA: TGTGCCAGCAGCCAAGAAAAGGGACGGGGGCAAGAGACCCAGTACTTC; CDR3 protein: CASSQEKGRGQETQYF; J gene: TRBJ2-5; D gene: NA; clone size: NA; V gene: TRBV3-1
CDR3 DNA: TGTGCCAGCAGCTACGGGACACTTGAAAAACTGTTTTTT; CDR3 protein: CASSYGTLEKLFF; J gene: TRBJ1-4; D gene: NA; clone size: few; V gene: TRBV11-2
CDR3 DNA: TGTGCCAGCAGCTCTCCCCGGGACAGTACTACCAATGAGCAGTTCTTC; CDR3 protein: CASSSPRDSTTNEQFF; J gene: TRBJ2-1; D gene: TRBD1; clone size: few; V gene: TRBV7-9